A single sample is the source of the 13 T cell receptor beta chains below, sequenced in a study of monozygotic twins with cystic fibrosis (dated by TCRdb to the early 2020s). The method behind the library was the immunoSEQ multiplex PCR assay. TCRdb obtained this table from immuneACCESS and retained in-frame rearrangements with V and J assigned. These tables miss some clones; where compared with another copy, unresolved V genes account for less than half of the shortfall, and the remainder is unexplained. The sample table shows 15,000 to 20,000 clones, and 96% are seen once. Clones ranked in the top ten supply about 0.62% of the sample. The source material was blood. The source of these receptors is a girl aged 2-10 years with cystic fibrosis.

The chain uses TRBV6-6 and TRBJ2-3; 13 nucleotides agree with TRBD2. The CDR3 totals 15 residues. CDR1 is MNHNY and CDR2 is SVGAGI in the germline V gene (reference sequence). Losses at the gene ends were 6 bases for V and 4 bases for J; bases not matched to a gene: 4. CDR3 sequence reads: CASRGTSGDADTQYF. For the CDR3, the DNA is TGTGCCAGCAGGGGGACTAGCGGGGATGCAGATACGCAGTATTTT.

This clone was counted once. The rearrangement links TRBV6-6 to TRBJ2-7; 12 nucleotides line up with TRBD1. Germline CDR1 and CDR2: MNHNY and SVGAGI (reference sequence). The junction had 9 bases not matched to a gene; V was cut back by 6 bases and J by 6 bases. The CDR3 is 15 amino acids. The CDR3 coding sequence is TGTGCCAGCAGGGAGGGACAGGGGGCCTCGGCCGAGCAGTACTTC. Translating gives CASREGQGASAEQYF.

The V call is TRBV6-5, the J call TRBJ1-1, with TRBD1 matching 7 bases. CDR3 length: 13 residues. Germline CDR1 is MNHEY and CDR2 is SVGAGI. V shed 5 bases and J 6 bases; nucleotides not matched to a gene: 6. The CDR3 coding sequence is TGTGCCAGCAGTCCTACAGGGGCCTCTGAAGCTTTCTTT. It encodes CASSPTGASEAFF.

The V call is TRBV10-2, the J call TRBJ2-7; a possible D gene is TRBD1 (5 bases). Trimming stripped 3 bases from V and 3 bases from J, with 6 bases between. The CDR3 is made up of 12 amino acids. CDR1 is WSHSY and CDR2 is SAAADI in the germline V gene. CDR3 protein: CASSERGYEQYF. The CDR3 DNA reads TGCGCCAGCAGTGAAAGGGGCTACGAGCAGTACTTC.

The chain combines TRBV11-3 with TRBJ2-7, with TRBD1 matching over 8 bases. The CDR3 runs 14 residues. Trimming removed 4 bases from V and 0 bases from J; junction bases left unmatched: 2. CDR1 and CDR2 from the germline V gene are SGHNT and YENEEA. CDR3 sequence: CASSWTGSSYEQYF. Here the CDR3 DNA reads TGTGCCAGCAGCTGGACAGGGTCCTCCTACGAGCAGTACTTC.

J is TRBJ1-6 and V is TRBV11-2; D call uncertain. V lost 2 bases to trimming and J lost 5 bases, with 10 bases between them. Germline V gene sequence: CDR1 SGHAT, CDR2 FQNNGV. The CDR3 consists of 15 residues. Here the CDR3 reads CASSLRDQDNSPLHF. Written as DNA, the CDR3 is TGTGCCAGCAGCTTAAGGGATCAGGATAATTCACCCCTCCACTTT. Variable domain in full (rest from reference TRBV11-2 and TRBJ1-6): EAGVAQSPRYKIIEKRQSVAFWCNPISGHATLYWYQQILGQGPKLLIQFQNNGVVDDSQLPKDRFSAERLKGVDSTLKIQPAKLEDSAVYLCASSLRDQDNSPLHFGNGTRLTVT.

The V and J genes are TRBV7-7 and TRBJ2-5; 10 bases are a match to TRBD2. Trimming took 2 bases from V and 5 from J; bases not matched to a gene: 5. Germline loops: CDR1 SSHAT, CDR2 FNYEAQ (reference sequence). This CDR3 comprises 15 residues. The CDR3 reads CASSLRLAGVETQYF. The CDR3 nucleotides are TGTGCCAGCAGCTTACGGCTAGCGGGGGTTGAGACCCAGTACTTC.

The rearrangement links TRBV6-5 to TRBJ2-3; D gene ambiguous. Trimming stripped 6 bases from V and 6 bases from J, with 16 bases between. The CDR3 is 14 residues long. CDR1 is MNHEY and CDR2 is SVGAGI in the germline V gene. CDR3 in amino acids: CASSQQNIWDTQYF. The CDR3 bases are TGTGCCAGCAGCCAACAGAATATCTGGGATACGCAGTATTTT.

The V gene is TRBV6-4, the J gene TRBJ2-1; 11 nucleotides match TRBD2. The CDR3 is 15 residues long. In germline, CDR1 is MRHNA, CDR2 SNTAGT. The V gene end was trimmed by 2 bases and the J gene end by 6 bases; junction bases not matched to a gene: 3. This CDR3 is CASSDGSGGANEQFF. CDR3 DNA: TGTGCCAGCAGTGACGGTAGCGGGGGGGCCAATGAGCAGTTCTTC.

V usage is TRBV2 and J usage is TRBJ1-5; 8 bases agree with TRBD1. This CDR3 comprises 15 residues. The V gene end was trimmed by 7 bases and the J gene end by 6 bases; junction bases not matched to a gene: 11. CDR1 is SNHLY, CDR2 FYNNEI, per germline. The CDR3 is CASTSDRGVGQPQHF. CDR3 nucleotide sequence: TGTGCCAGCACCTCCGACAGGGGTGTAGGTCAGCCCCAGCATTTT.

CDR3 coding DNA: TGTGCCAGCAGTTTTACTGGGGGCGAGCAGTACTTC. It is translated as CASSFTGGEQYF. This chain connects TRBV6-5 to TRBJ2-7; D may be TRBD1 or TRBD2 (5 bases each). Trimming took 4 bases from V and 6 from J, leaving 10 bases between them. This CDR3 has 12 residues. Looked up from germline, CDR1 is MNHEY and CDR2 is SVGAGI.

The V and J genes are TRBV11-2 and TRBJ2-5, with TRBD1 as a possible D gene (5 bases). Trimming left V 5 bases short and J 7 bases short, with 17 bases between. Germline lookup yields CDR1 SGHAT and CDR2 FQNNGV. CDR3 size: 14 residues. This chain's CDR3 is CASSPDTAYGTQYF. The CDR3, as DNA: TGTGCCAGCAGCCCGGACACGGCTTATGGGACCCAGTACTTC.

J is TRBJ1-1 and V is TRBV9; D remains ambiguous. The germline gives CDR1 SGDLS, CDR2 YYNGEE. Trimming stripped 6 bases from V and 0 bases from J, with 12 bases between. This CDR3 has 14 residues. CDR3 region: CASNPAPMNTEAFF. In DNA form, the CDR3 reads TGTGCCAGCAACCCAGCCCCCATGAACACTGAAGCTTTCTTT.